What follows describes a single TCR beta chain. Antigen: not known. Compared with germline, one end of the junction differs, possibly owing to a read error. The library came from three nested PCR rounds adapted from ARM-PCR protocols. MiXCR, run by TCRdb on the multiplex PCR reads, gives a single entry per CDR3 protein. The table includes more than 75,000 distinct CDR3 sequences, roughly 75% detected once. This sample is part of a study of tumor and adjacent non-tumor tissue in lung cancer. Study background: The cohort had about twelve adenocarcinoma, 2 squamous cell and 1 small cell patients. Stage I to III disease affected 9 to 10 men and roughly 5 women aged 31 to 76. Broader study findings: Higher tumor TCR diversity was associated with shorter survival. Normal lung showed higher cumulative top 100 clone frequency than tumor.

No cell sorting was done before RNA was extracted from the tissue. The sequence was obtained from a woman aged 70-85 years with non-small cell lung cancer. Sequenced sample: lung tumor tissue.

CDR3 sequence: CASNPQTGTGSVANVLTF. CDR3 coding DNA: TGTGCCAGCAACCCCCAGACAGGAACTGGCTCTGTGGCCAACGTCCTGACTTTC. The chain has TRBV5-6 and TRBJ2-6; D is perhaps TRBD1 (6 bases). The CDR3 totals 18 residues. Germline values: CDR1 SGHDT, CDR2 YYEEEE.